The 13 T cell receptor beta chains presented below share a single source sample, sequenced in a study of blood T cell repertoires in COVID-19. Here immunoSEQ multiplex PCR was the method, and the copy in TCRdb shows in-frame clones only, minus some. The table lists approximately 250,000 clones, 86% of them singletons, with around 3.6% in the top ten. Sequencing was carried out using peripheral blood. The receptors stem from a young man with active or convalescent COVID-19.

In this sample, this clone turned up once. This chain joins TRBV24-1 and TRBJ2-2; no clear D gene. The germline V and J ends were trimmed by 4 bases and 0 bases, with 8 bases remaining between them. Germline CDR1 and CDR2: KGHDR and SFDVKD. The CDR3 has 15 residues. CDR3 sequence reads: CATSEAGSNTGELFF. For the CDR3, the DNA is TGTGCCACCAGTGAGGCCGGGTCGAACACCGGGGAGCTGTTTTTT.

This chain uses TRBV11-2 with TRBJ1-3; D unclear. The V gene lost 1 base and the J gene lost 2 bases, with 12 bases spanning the gap. The length of the CDR3 is 16 residues. The germline gives CDR1 SGHAT, CDR2 FQNNGV. The CDR3 sequence is CASSLGAGFAGNTIYF. The DNA for the CDR3 is TGTGCCAGCAGCTTAGGAGCGGGATTTGCTGGAAACACCATATATTTT.

This clone came up once. The chain combines TRBV2 with TRBJ1-1, with 10 bases matching TRBD1. There are 15 residues in the CDR3. After removal of 7 bases from V and 5 bases from J, the junction contained 10 bases not matched to a gene. The germline CDR1 and CDR2 sequences are SNHLY and FYNNEI. The CDR3 sequence is CASTRQGAKGTEAFF. DNA of the CDR3: TGTGCCAGCACGAGACAGGGGGCCAAGGGGACTGAAGCTTTCTTT. The full variable domain, completed using reference TRBV2 and TRBJ1-1, is EPEVTQTPSHQVTQMGQEVILRCVPISNHLYFYWYRQILGQKVEFLVSFYNNEISEKSEIFDDQFSVERPDGSNFTLKIRSTKLEDSAMYFCASTRQGAKGTEAFFGQGTRLTVV.

The chain combines TRBV5-6 with TRBJ2-7; 7 nucleotides align to TRBD2. This CDR3 is built from 15 residues. Trimming at V came to 6 bases and at J to 1 base, leaving 10 bases not matched to a gene. The germline CDR1 and CDR2 sequences are SGHDT and YYEEEE. The CDR3 sequence is CASNYRGGSSYEQYF. The CDR3 bases are TGTGCCAGCAACTATAGGGGCGGGAGTTCCTACGAGCAGTACTTC.

The chain is built from TRBV10-2 and TRBJ2-1; D remains unclear. The V gene lost 8 bases and the J gene lost 7 bases, with 12 bases spanning the gap. This CDR3 comprises 12 residues. CDR1 WSHSY and CDR2 SAAADI come from the germline V gene. The CDR3 DNA sequence: TGCGCCAGCCTCAGTATCGTGAATGAGCAGTTCTTC. Its protein is CASLSIVNEQFF.

The V gene is TRBV5-1, the J gene TRBJ1-2; 10 positions agree with TRBD1. The CDR3 spans 14 residues. Germline V gene data show CDR1 as SGHRS and CDR2 as YFSETQ. J was trimmed by 7 bases and V by 0 bases; bases with no gene match: 3. The CDR3 nucleotides read TGCGCCAGCAGCTTGGAGGGACAGGGGTCTGGCTACACCTTC. Translating it yields CASSLEGQGSGYTF.

This chain connects TRBV7-9 to TRBJ2-3; 11 nucleotides match TRBD1. The length of the CDR3 is 15 residues. CDR1 is SEHNR and CDR2 is FQNEAQ in the germline V gene (reference sequence). J lost 6 bases, V lost 4 bases, and 6 bases had no gene match. CDR3 in DNA: TGTGCCAGCAGCTGGGGACAGGGGGAGGGGGATACGCAGTATTTT. It yields the protein CASSWGQGEGDTQYF.

This clone has just one count. The chain combines TRBV5-4 with TRBJ2-7; 8 nucleotides agree with TRBD2. V was clipped by 4 bases and J by 2 bases; unmatched bases: 5. There are 14 residues in the CDR3. Germline V gene data show CDR1 as SGHNT and CDR2 as YYREEE (reference sequence). The CDR3 is CASSPGGTPYEQYF. In DNA form, the CDR3 reads TGTGCCAGCAGCCCGGGGGGGACTCCCTACGAGCAGTACTTC.

The chain combines TRBV7-2 with TRBJ1-5; 9 positions match TRBD1. V dropped 6 bases and J dropped 11; count of bases not matched to a gene: 11. Germline V gives CDR1 SGHTA, CDR2 FQGNSA. This CDR3 comprises 14 residues. The CDR3 protein is CASSSDRGGWAQHF. The CDR3 nucleotides read TGTGCCAGCAGTTCGGACAGGGGAGGATGGGCCCAGCATTTT.

This sequence joins TRBV3-1 (or the pseudogene TRBV3-2) and TRBJ2-7, with D tentatively TRBD2 (5 bases). The CDR3 covers 15 residues. V was trimmed by 4 bases and J by 7 bases, leaving 20 bases between them. CDR1 and CDR2 from the germline V gene are LGHDT and YNNKEL (reference sequence). CDR3 residues: CASSPELGRPWEQYF. The CDR3 nucleotides read TGTGCCAGCAGCCCAGAACTAGGACGGCCATGGGAGCAGTACTTC.

The rearrangement links TRBV11-3 to TRBJ2-7; a possible D gene is TRBD2 (6 bases). The germline V and J ends were trimmed by 4 bases and 5 bases, with 9 bases remaining between them. CDR3 length: 12 residues. The germline gives CDR1 SGHNT, CDR2 YENEEA. As DNA, the CDR3 is TGTGCCAGCAGCTCTCCGGGGGACGAGCAGTACTTC. Its protein is CASSSPGDEQYF.

CDR3 residues: CASSVTGRAADTQYF. As DNA, the CDR3 is TGTGCCAGCAGCGTTACCGGGAGGGCCGCAGATACGCAGTATTTT. V is TRBV9 and J is TRBJ2-3, with 8 bases matching TRBD2. Trimming cost V 2 bases and J 4 bases; bases outside gene matches: 6. Germline-derived CDR1 and CDR2 are SGDLS and YYNGEE. This CDR3 is 15 amino acids long.

This sequence joins TRBV29-1 and TRBJ1-4; perhaps TRBD1 as D (6 bases). Germline V gene data show CDR1 as SQVTM and CDR2 as ANQGSEA. The CDR3 totals 14 residues. Trimming shortened V by 4 bases and J by 0 bases, and 9 bases separated the two germline ends. CDR3 region: CSVARDTTNEKLFF. CDR3 DNA: TGCAGCGTTGCCCGGGACACAACTAATGAAAAACTGTTTTTT.